Described below is a single TCR beta chain sequence and its context. The antigen is not known. The time point: week 47, end of study. Doses of 300 ug of mutant IDH1 20-mer peptide were given with topical imiquimod. This record comes from a study of a mutant IDH1 vaccine in newly diagnosed glioma. Profiling relied on immunoSEQ multiplex PCR, and the TCRdb table lists in-frame clones only, not all of them. The sample has about 50,000 clones, roughly 80% seen once; the top ten hold around 4.7%. CDR1 and CDR2 from the germline V gene are SGHRS and YFSETQ. The CDR3 runs 14 residues. Trimming shortened V by 5 bases and J by 7 bases, and 18 bases separated the two germline ends.

Here the sequenced sample was PBMCs, taken from a glioma patient whose treatment included an IDH1 peptide vaccine. The clonotype comes from a woman between 25 and 40 years old with glioma. Some clones in this sample may be carry-over from other donors' samples. The V and J genes are TRBV5-1 and TRBJ1-2, with a weak D call TRBD1 (5 bases). The CDR3 sequence: CASSFYTLGGGYTF. CDR3 DNA sequence: TGCGCCAGCAGTTTCTACACCCTGGGGGGTGGCTACACCTTC.